This TCR beta chain came from a study of blood T cell repertoires in COVID-19. Study in general: COVID-19 samples from acute and convalescent phases originated in the United States, Italy and Spain. In each case, the material was cDNA or gDNA derived from T cells, B-cell-depleted T cells, or PBMCs.

Germline CDR1 and CDR2: SGDLS and YYNGEE. CDR3 length: 15 residues. The ends lost 0 bases at V and 0 bases at J; junction bases unmatched: 2. As processed by the authors: Amplification with reference gene primers provided the estimates of nucleated cell counts. TCRdb's table, derived via immunoSEQ multiplex PCR, lists solely in-frame clones and lacks some. V and J calls and clone size follow that table, whereas D and trimming were derived from the DNA. This sample yields over 100,000 clones, of which 87% are seen a single time; roughly 2.5% belongs to the top ten. Sequenced sample: peripheral blood. The chain carries TRBV9 and TRBJ1-2; 7 bases map to TRBD1. This TCR derives from a man aged 50-59 years with active COVID-19. CDR3 bases: TGTGCCAGCAGCGTAGAGGGGGCACCTAACTATGGCTACACCTTC. Translation: CASSVEGAPNYGYTF.